Listed here are 18 T cell receptor beta chains from one sample, sequenced in a study of cytomegalovirus exposure and HLA in healthy donors. Primers included in the PCR were 60 Vbeta and 13 Jbeta primers. The table came from immunoSEQ multiplex PCR; TCRdb's copy has only in-frame clones and leaves some out. The sample contains around 210,000 clones, approximately 80% of which appear only once. Sequences were obtained from PBMCs. The source of these receptors is a woman younger than 45 in good health and CMV-seronegative.

The gene calls are TRBV29-1 and TRBJ2-7; 11 nucleotides line up with TRBD1. Germline CDR1 and CDR2: SQVTM and ANQGSEA. The CDR3 covers 16 residues. With 7 bases clipped from V and 4 bases from J, the junction kept 15 bases outside the gene matches. CDR3 residues: CSAGRTGGLLPYEQYF. The CDR3 coding sequence is TGCAGCGCTGGCCGGACAGGGGGCTTACTCCCTTACGAGCAGTACTTC.

This chain uses TRBV6-5 with TRBJ2-4; perhaps TRBD1 as D (6 bases). Trimming took 9 bases from V and 0 from J, leaving 12 bases between them. CDR3 length: 14 residues. The germline CDR1 and CDR2 sequences are MNHEY and SVGAGI. The CDR3 DNA sequence: TGTGCCAGTAAAGGACAGCTAGCCAAAAACATTCAGTACTTC. Protein: CASKGQLAKNIQYF.

The rearrangement uses TRBV5-1 and TRBJ1-2; TRBD1 might be the D (5 bases). V was trimmed by 2 bases and J by 0 bases, leaving 11 bases between them. This CDR3 region has 15 residues. Germline values: CDR1 SGHRS, CDR2 YFSETQ. CDR3 in DNA: TGCGCCAGCAGCTTCGACAGAGTAGCTAACTATGGCTACACCTTC. Translation: CASSFDRVANYGYTF.

V and J are TRBV6-5 and TRBJ2-3, with 7 bases matching TRBD2. This CDR3 has 15 amino acids. The V and J ends lost 0 bases and 7 bases, in that order; junction bases with no gene match: 7. Germline lookup yields CDR1 MNHEY and CDR2 SVGAGI. In nucleotides, the CDR3 is TGTGCCAGCAGTTACTCGAGCGGGGCCCCGCATACGCAGTATTTT. Amino acids: CASSYSSGAPHTQYF.

The CDR3 reads CASSPGRAGGSPLHF. The CDR3 bases are TGTGCCAGCTCACCAGGCAGGGCAGGTGGTTCACCCCTCCACTTT. The rearrangement joins TRBV18 to TRBJ1-6; perhaps TRBD1 as D (5 bases). Germline CDR1 reads KGHSH; CDR2 reads LQKENI. Between the trimmed V and J ends, which lost 2 bases and 9 bases, there was a span of 14 bases. This CDR3 is 15 amino acids long.

The gene calls are TRBV11-2 and TRBJ1-5, with TRBD1 matching over 7 bases. J lost 5 bases, V lost 5 bases, and 3 bases had no gene match. This CDR3 is built from 13 residues. Germline V lookup: CDR1 SGHAT, CDR2 FQNNGV. As DNA, the CDR3 is TGTGCCAGCAGCCCTACAGGGGATCAGCCCCAGCATTTT. Translating it yields CASSPTGDQPQHF. Variable domain in full (rest from reference TRBV11-2 and TRBJ1-5): EAGVAQSPRYKIIEKRQSVAFWCNPISGHATLYWYQQILGQGPKLLIQFQNNGVVDDSQLPKDRFSAERLKGVDSTLKIQPAKLEDSAVYLCASSPTGDQPQHFGDGTRLSIL.

V and J are TRBV7-9 and TRBJ1-1; 7 nucleotides align to TRBD1. V trimming: 3 bases; J trimming: 2 bases; junction bases outside the gene matches: 3. The CDR3 totals 14 residues. Germline CDR1 and CDR2: SEHNR and FQNEAQ (reference sequence). The CDR3 sequence: CASSLTGLNTEAFF. The CDR3 nucleotides are TGTGCCAGCAGCTTGACAGGGTTAAACACTGAAGCTTTCTTT.

This clone occurred a few times. The V gene is TRBV19, the J gene TRBJ2-7; TRBD1 might be the D (5 bases). Germline CDR1 LNHDA, CDR2 SQIVND (reference sequence). The V end lost 6 bases, the J end lost 5 bases, and 20 bases lay between the germline ends. This CDR3 has 15 amino acids. The CDR3 sequence is CASRGSGQGIHEQYF. The CDR3 bases are TGTGCCAGTAGAGGGTCCGGGCAGGGTATCCACGAGCAGTACTTC. Filled out from reference TRBV19 and TRBJ2-7, the complete variable domain reads DGGITQSPKYLFRKEGQNVTLSCEQNLNHDAMYWYRQDPGQGLRLIYYSQIVNDFQKGDIAEGYSVSREKKESFPLTVTSAQKNPTAFYLCASRGSGQGIHEQYFGPGTRLTVT.

The table lists this clone with a few counts. V gene TRBV10-3 combines with J gene TRBJ2-5; the match to TRBD1 covers 10 bases. Trimming at V came to 4 bases and at J to 4 bases, leaving 9 bases not matched to a gene. The CDR3 consists of 16 residues. Germline values: CDR1 ENHRY, CDR2 SYGVKD. The CDR3 sequence is CAISATGTGVIETQYF. CDR3 coding DNA: TGTGCCATCAGTGCTACCGGGACAGGGGTTATAGAGACCCAGTACTTC.

The chain carries TRBV13 and TRBJ2-1, with 9 bases aligning to TRBD2. The CDR3 runs 17 residues. CDR1 and CDR2 (germline): PRHDT, FYEKMQ (reference sequence). With V trimmed by 4 bases and J by 5 bases, 12 bases remained unmatched. CDR3 sequence (DNA): TGTGCCAGCAGCTCAATTACACTAGCGGGTACGGACAATGAGCAGTTCTTC. This translates into CASSSITLAGTDNEQFF.

CDR3 bases: TGTGCCAGCAGCCAAGATGGGAGGCCTGAAGCTTTCTTT. Its protein is CASSQDGRPEAFF. The chain is built from TRBV4-2 and TRBJ1-1; D unresolved. The CDR3 consists of 13 residues. V lost 0 bases and J lost 6, with 8 bases in between. Germline V lookup: CDR1 LGHNA, CDR2 YNFKEQ.

The chain employs TRBV28 and TRBJ2-6, with TRBD1 as a possible D gene (5 bases). Germline V gene sequence: CDR1 MDHEN, CDR2 SYDVKM. The CDR3 is 15 residues long. V was trimmed by 3 bases and J by 3 bases, leaving 9 bases between them. This chain's CDR3 is CASSFRADGANVLTF. The CDR3 region has the DNA TGTGCCAGCAGTTTCAGGGCGGATGGGGCCAACGTCCTGACTTTC.

This clone occurred once. V usage is TRBV13 and J usage is TRBJ2-1; 7 positions agree with TRBD2. V was clipped by 2 bases and J by 5 bases; unmatched bases: 9. Germline V lookup: CDR1 PRHDT, CDR2 FYEKMQ (reference sequence). There are 16 residues in the CDR3. CDR3 residues: CASSLQSSGMDNEQFF. The CDR3 coding sequence is TGTGCCAGCAGCTTACAGAGCAGCGGGATGGACAATGAGCAGTTCTTC.

This clone was seen once. V gene TRBV7-9 combines with J gene TRBJ1-5; 7 bases match TRBD1. V trimming: 5 bases; J trimming: 2 bases; junction bases outside the gene matches: 15. This CDR3 contains 18 residues. The germline V gene encodes CDR1 SEHNR and CDR2 FQNEAQ (reference sequence). The CDR3 bases are TGTGCCAGCAGCCAAGCCCCAGGGGGAGCGGGTGGCAATCAGCCCCAGCATTTT. This encodes CASSQAPGGAGGNQPQHF.

This chain uses TRBV21-1 with TRBJ2-1; the table's D call, TRBD2, has no DNA check behind it. TRBV21-1 is termed a pseudogene. The CDR3 runs to 16 residues. CDR3 protein: CASSRTSAQLSDEQFF. The CDR3 bases are TGTGCCAGCAGCCGGACTAGCGCCCAACTCAGCGATGAGCAGTTCTTC.

This rearrangement joins TRBV7-9 to TRBJ1-1, with D hard to call. There are 9 residues in the CDR3. Per germline, CDR1 SEHNR and CDR2 FQNEAQ (reference sequence). V was pared by 10 bases and J by 9 bases, with 9 bases between. DNA for the CDR3: TGTGCCACCCGAACAAAAGCTTTCTTT. Its translation is CATRTKAFF.

The chain links TRBV7-9 to TRBJ2-1; 11 bases fit TRBD2. The germline gives CDR1 SEHNR, CDR2 FQNEAQ (reference sequence). The V gene end was trimmed by 11 bases and the J gene end by 10 bases; junction bases not matched to a gene: 13. This CDR3 has 14 residues. The CDR3 sequence is CAYTSGGTMGEQFF. The CDR3 DNA reads as TGTGCCTACACTAGCGGGGGCACGATGGGGGAGCAGTTCTTC. The whole variable domain, filled in from reference TRBV7-9 and TRBJ2-1, reads DTGVSQNPRHKITKRGQNVTFRCDPISEHNRLYWYRQTLGQGPEFLTYFQNEAQLEKSRLLSDRFSAERPKGSFSTLEIQRTEQGDSAMYLCAYTSGGTMGEQFFGPGTRLTVL.

The genes are TRBV4-2 and TRBJ2-3, with TRBD2 matching 11 bases. CDR3 length equals 17 residues. Losses at the gene ends were 1 base for V and 8 bases for J; bases not matched to a gene: 11. Germline CDR1 is LGHNA and CDR2 is YNFKEQ. The CDR3 loop is CASSQGGMTSGVGTQYF. The DNA of the CDR3 is TGTGCCAGCAGCCAAGGGGGGATGACTAGCGGGGTCGGTACGCAGTATTTT.